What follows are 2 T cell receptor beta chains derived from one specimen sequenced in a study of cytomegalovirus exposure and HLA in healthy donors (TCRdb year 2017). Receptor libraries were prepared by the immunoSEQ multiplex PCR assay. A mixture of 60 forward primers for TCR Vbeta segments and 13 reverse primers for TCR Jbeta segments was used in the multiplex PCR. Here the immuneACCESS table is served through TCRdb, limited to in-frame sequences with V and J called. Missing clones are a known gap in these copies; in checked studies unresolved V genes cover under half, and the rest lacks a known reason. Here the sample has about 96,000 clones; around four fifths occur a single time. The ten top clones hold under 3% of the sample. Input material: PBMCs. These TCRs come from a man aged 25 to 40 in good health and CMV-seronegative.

CDR3: CASTTGQGGEKLFF. In nucleotides, the CDR3 is TGTGCCAGCACCACCGGACAGGGTGGAGAAAAACTGTTTTTT. The chain couples TRBV6-5 to TRBJ1-4, with 8 bases matching TRBD1. The CDR3 has 14 residues. CDR1 MNHEY and CDR2 SVGAGI come from the germline V gene. V lost 7 bases to trimming and J lost 8 bases; unmatched junction nucleotides: 9.

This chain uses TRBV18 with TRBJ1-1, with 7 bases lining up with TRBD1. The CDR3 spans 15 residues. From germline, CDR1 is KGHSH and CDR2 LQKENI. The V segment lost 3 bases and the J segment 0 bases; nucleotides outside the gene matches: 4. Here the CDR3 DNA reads TGTGCCAGCTCACCCGACAGGGAGATGAACACTGAAGCTTTCTTT. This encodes CASSPDREMNTEAFF.